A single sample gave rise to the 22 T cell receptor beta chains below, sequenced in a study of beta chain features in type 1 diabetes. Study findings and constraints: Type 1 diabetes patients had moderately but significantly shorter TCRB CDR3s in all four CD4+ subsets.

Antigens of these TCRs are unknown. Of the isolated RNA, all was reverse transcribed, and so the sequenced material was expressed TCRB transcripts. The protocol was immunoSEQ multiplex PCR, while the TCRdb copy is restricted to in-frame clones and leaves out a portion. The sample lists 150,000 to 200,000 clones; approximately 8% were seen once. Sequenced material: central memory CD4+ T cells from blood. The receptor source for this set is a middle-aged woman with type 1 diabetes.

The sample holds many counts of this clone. Here the CDR3 DNA reads TGTGCCAGCAGTTACGGGACAGGGGGCTTCTATGGCTACACCTTC. Protein: CASSYGTGGFYGYTF. The V gene is TRBV6-6, the J gene TRBJ1-2; 12 positions agree with TRBD1. The CDR3 extends over 15 amino acids. V lost 2 bases and J lost 4; bases outside the gene matches: 2. Germline CDR1 and CDR2: MNHNY and SVGAGI (reference sequence).

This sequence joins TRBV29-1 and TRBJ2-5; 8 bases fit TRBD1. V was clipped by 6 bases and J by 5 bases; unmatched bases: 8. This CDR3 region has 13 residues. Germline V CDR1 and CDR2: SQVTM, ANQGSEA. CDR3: CSVGQGVGETQYF. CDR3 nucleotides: TGCAGCGTAGGACAGGGTGTAGGCGAGACCCAGTACTTC. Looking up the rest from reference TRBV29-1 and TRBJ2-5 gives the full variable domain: SAVISQKPSRDICQRGTSLTIQCQVDSQVTMMFWYRQQPGQSLTLIATANQGSEATYESGFVIDKFPISRPNLTFSTLTVSNMSPEDSSIYLCSVGQGVGETQYFGPGTRLLVL.

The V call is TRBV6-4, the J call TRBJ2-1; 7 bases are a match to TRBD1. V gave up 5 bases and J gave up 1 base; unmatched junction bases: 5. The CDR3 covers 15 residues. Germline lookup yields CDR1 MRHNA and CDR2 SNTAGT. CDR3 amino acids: CASSLTGVSYNEQFF. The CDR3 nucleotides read TGTGCCAGCAGTCTTACAGGGGTTTCCTACAATGAGCAGTTCTTC.

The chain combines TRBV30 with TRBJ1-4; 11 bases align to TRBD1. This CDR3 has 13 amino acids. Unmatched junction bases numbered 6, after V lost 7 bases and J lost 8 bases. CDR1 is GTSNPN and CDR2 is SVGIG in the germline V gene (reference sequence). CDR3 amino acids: CASGQGEREKLFF. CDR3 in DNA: TGTGCCTCGGGACAGGGGGAACGAGAAAAACTGTTTTTT.

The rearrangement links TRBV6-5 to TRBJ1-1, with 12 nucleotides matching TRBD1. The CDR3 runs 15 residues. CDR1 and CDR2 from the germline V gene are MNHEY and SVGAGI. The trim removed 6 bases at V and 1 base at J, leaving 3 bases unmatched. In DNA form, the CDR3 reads TGTGCCAGCAGGGGACAGGGGGCCGGGAACACTGAAGCTTTCTTT. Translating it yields CASRGQGAGNTEAFF.

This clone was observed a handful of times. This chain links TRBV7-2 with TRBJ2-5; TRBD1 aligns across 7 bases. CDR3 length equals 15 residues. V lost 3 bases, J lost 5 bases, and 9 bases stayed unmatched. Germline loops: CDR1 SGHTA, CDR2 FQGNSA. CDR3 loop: CASSLGQGEYETQYF. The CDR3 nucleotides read TGTGCCAGCAGCTTGGGGCAGGGGGAGTACGAGACCCAGTACTTC.

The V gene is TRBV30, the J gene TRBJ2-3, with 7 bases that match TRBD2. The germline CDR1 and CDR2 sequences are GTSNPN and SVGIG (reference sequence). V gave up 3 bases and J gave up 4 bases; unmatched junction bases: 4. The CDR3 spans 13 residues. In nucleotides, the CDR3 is TGTGCCTGGAGCTTAACTAGCGCAGATACGCAGTATTTT. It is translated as CAWSLTSADTQYF.

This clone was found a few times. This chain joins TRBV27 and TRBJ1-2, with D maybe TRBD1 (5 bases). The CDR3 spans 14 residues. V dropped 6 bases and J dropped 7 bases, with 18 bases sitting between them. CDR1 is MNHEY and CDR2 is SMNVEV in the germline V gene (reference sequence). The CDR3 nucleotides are TGTGCCAGCAGGGATGACAGTAGGGTGGGTGGCTACACCTTC. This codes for CASRDDSRVGGYTF.

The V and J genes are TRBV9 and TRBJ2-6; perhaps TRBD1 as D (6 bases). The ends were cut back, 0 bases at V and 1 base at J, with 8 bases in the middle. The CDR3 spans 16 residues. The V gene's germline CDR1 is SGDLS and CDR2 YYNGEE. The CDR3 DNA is TGTGCCAGCAGCGTAGGACAGGCGTCTGGGGCCAACGTCCTGACTTTC. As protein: CASSVGQASGANVLTF.

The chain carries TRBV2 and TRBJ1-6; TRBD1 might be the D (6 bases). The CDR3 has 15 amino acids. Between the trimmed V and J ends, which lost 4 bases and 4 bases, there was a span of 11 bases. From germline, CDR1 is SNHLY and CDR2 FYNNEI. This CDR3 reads CASSGGGRYNSPLHF. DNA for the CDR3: TGTGCCAGCAGTGGGGGGGGCAGGTATAATTCACCCCTCCACTTT. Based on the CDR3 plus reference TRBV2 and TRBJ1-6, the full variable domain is EPEVTQTPSHQVTQMGQEVILRCVPISNHLYFYWYRQILGQKVEFLVSFYNNEISEKSEIFDDQFSVERPDGSNFTLKIRSTKLEDSAMYFCASSGGGRYNSPLHFGNGTRLTVT.

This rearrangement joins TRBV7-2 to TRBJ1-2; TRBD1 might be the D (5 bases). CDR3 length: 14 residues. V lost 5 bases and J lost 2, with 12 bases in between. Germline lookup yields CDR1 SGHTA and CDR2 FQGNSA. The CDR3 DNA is TGTGCCAGCAGCACCGGACACACGAACTATGGCTACACCTTC. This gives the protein CASSTGHTNYGYTF.

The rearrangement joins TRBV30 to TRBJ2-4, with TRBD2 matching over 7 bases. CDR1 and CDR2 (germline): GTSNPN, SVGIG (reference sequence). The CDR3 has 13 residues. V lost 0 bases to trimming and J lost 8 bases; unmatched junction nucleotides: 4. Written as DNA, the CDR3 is TGTGCCTGGAGTGTCGGCGGGAGTGACATTCAGTACTTC. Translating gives CAWSVGGSDIQYF. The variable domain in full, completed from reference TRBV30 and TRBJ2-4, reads SQTIHQWPATLVQPVGSPLSLECTVEGTSNPNLYWYRQAAGRGLQLLFYSVGIGQISSEVPQNLSASRPQDRQFILSSKKLLLSDSGFYLCAWSVGGSDIQYFGAGTRLSVL.

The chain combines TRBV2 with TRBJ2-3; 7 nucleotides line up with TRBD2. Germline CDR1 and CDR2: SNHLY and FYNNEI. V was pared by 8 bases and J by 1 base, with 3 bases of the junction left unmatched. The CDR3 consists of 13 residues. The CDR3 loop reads CASGLDGTDTQYF. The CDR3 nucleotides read TGTGCCAGCGGACTAGATGGCACAGATACGCAGTATTTT.

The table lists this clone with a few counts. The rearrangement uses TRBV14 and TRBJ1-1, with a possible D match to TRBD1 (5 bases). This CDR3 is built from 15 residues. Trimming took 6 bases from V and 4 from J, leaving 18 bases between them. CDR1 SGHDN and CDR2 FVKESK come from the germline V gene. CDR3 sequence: CASSLQMVRGTEAFF. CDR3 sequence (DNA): TGTGCCAGCAGTTTGCAGATGGTAAGGGGCACTGAAGCTTTCTTT.

This chain's CDR3 is CASSLEGLAVTDTQYF. In nucleotides, the CDR3 is TGTGCCAGCAGCTTGGAGGGACTAGCGGTCACAGATACGCAGTATTTT. V usage is TRBV5-6 and J usage is TRBJ2-3, with 11 bases aligning to TRBD2. Germline assignment: CDR1 SGHDT and CDR2 YYEEEE. CDR3 length: 16 amino acids. V dropped 0 bases and J dropped 2; count of bases not matched to a gene: 2.

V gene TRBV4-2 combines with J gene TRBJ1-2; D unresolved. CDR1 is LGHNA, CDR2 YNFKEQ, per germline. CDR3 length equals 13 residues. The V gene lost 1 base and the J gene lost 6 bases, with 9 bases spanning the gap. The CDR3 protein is CASSQGLADGYTF. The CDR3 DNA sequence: TGTGCCAGCAGCCAAGGGCTGGCGGATGGCTACACCTTC.

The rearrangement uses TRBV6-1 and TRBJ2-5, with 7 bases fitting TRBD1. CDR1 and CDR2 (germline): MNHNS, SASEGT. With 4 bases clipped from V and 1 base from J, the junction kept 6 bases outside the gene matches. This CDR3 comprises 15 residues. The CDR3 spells CASSATGTAQETQYF. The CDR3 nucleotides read TGTGCCAGCAGTGCCACCGGGACAGCCCAAGAGACCCAGTACTTC.

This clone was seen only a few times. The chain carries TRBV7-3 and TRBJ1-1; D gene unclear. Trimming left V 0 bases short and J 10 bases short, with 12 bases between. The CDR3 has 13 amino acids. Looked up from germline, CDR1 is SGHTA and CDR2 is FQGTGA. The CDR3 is CASSLTVESSAFF. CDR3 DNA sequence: TGTGCCAGCAGCTTAACGGTGGAGTCTTCAGCTTTCTTT.

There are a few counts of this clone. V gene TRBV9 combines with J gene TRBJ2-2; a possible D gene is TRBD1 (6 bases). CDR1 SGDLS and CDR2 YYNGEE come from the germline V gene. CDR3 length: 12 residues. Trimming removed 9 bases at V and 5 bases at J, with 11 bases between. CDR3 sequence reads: CATSGQTGELFF. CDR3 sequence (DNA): TGTGCCACCAGTGGACAGACCGGGGAGCTGTTTTTT.

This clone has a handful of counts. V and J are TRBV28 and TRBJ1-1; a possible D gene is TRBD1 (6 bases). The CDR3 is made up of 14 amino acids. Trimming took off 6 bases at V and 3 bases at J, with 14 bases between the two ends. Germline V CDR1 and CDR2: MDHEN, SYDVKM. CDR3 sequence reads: CASSIQQGDTEAFF. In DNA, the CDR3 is TGTGCCAGCAGCATCCAACAGGGAGACACTGAAGCTTTCTTT.

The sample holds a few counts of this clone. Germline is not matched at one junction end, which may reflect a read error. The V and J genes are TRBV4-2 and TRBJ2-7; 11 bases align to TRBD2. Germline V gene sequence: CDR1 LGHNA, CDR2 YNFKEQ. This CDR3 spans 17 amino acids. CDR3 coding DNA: TGTGCCAGCAGCCAAGATCGGGCTAGCGGGAGGTCCTCCGAGCAGTACTTC. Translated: CASSQDRASGRSSEQYF.

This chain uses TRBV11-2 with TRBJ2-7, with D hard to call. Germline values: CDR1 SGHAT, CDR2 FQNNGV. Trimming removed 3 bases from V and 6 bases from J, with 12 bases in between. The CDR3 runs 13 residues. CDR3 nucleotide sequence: TGTGCCAGCAGCTTCCAACAGTCCACCGAGCAGTACTTC. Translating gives CASSFQQSTEQYF.